The sequence of this T cell receptor beta chain was determined in a study of beta chain features in type 1 diabetes. General study points: Equally in patients and controls, PCR might preferentially amplify shorter templates. Unsettled here was the matter of whether HLA type influences TCRB rearrangement. The VDJ junctions of type 1 diabetes patients carried fewer insertions and more deletions. All four CD4+ subsets of Type 1 diabetes patients contained TCRB CDR3s that were moderately but significantly shorter.

What was sequenced were expressed TCRB transcripts, since all of the isolated RNA had been reverse transcribed. Data came from immunoSEQ multiplex PCR; TCRdb stores just in-frame clones and leaves some out. The table includes 100,000 to 150,000 clones, 7% to 10% detected once. V lost 2 bases and J lost 3, with 12 bases in between. The CDR3 has 15 residues. Germline loops: CDR1 MDHEN, CDR2 SYDVKM. With regard to this clone: Antigen specificity is unknown. Other DNA sequences in this sample translate to the same CDR3.

Via the markers CD45RO/CCR7/CD25/CD127/CD95/CD27, stem cell-like memory, regulatory, central memory and naive CD4+ cells were sorted. J is TRBJ2-3 and V is TRBV28; perhaps TRBD1 as D (7 bases). Sequencing was performed on central memory CD4+ T cells from blood. The receptor's source is a man aged 25-45 years with type 1 diabetes. This chain's CDR3 is CASSLGQGGTDTQYF. As DNA, the CDR3 is TGTGCCAGCAGTTTAGGGCAGGGGGGTACAGATACGCAGTATTTT.